Below, one TCR beta chain is given with its context. Its antigen is unknown. Investigators spread the genomic DNA of each subset evenly over several immunoSEQ plates. Sorted subsets were amplified in replicate PCRs using around 200 ng DNA, some 31,000 T cell genomes. Repertoires were generated with immunoSEQ multiplex PCR, while TCRdb's copy carries only in-frame clones and drops some. Here the sample spans about 1.4 million clones, around 95% being singletons. The data belong to a study of shared clonotypes between healthy human individuals. Whole-study results and caveats: Non-shared clonotypes had lower generation probabilities than those shared by all four donors. There were few donors, and this limited the genetic and exposure-history diversity represented.

The V gene's germline CDR1 is SGHNT and CDR2 YYREEE (reference sequence). V was pared by 4 bases and J by 0 bases, with 14 bases between. The CDR3 is made up of 16 amino acids. The rearrangement uses TRBV5-4 and TRBJ2-1, with D unresolved. The sequence came from a man younger than 45 in good health. The specimen was naive CD4+ T cells sorted from blood. Sample subset: CD45RA+ positively selected. Here the CDR3 DNA reads TGTGCCAGCAGCCAATCGACGGCGAGCTCCTACAATGAGCAGTTCTTC. Protein: CASSQSTASSYNEQFF.